A selection of T cell receptor beta chains follows, all from one sample in a study of shared clonotypes between healthy human individuals. Some clones are missing from TCRdb's copy, which holds only in-frame ones; the method was immunoSEQ multiplex PCR. Of 550,000 to 800,000 clones in the sample, over 65% were seen once. The sample consisted of memory CD4+ T cells sorted from blood. The receptors derive from a young woman in good health. Both conserved end residues are part of each CDR3. D genes are given only for firm matches. Only part of the rows carry a size: once, few, many, or a class if the clone is expanded.

clone_size cdr3_length d_call j_call v_call cdr3_aa cdr3_nt
. 15 . TRBJ2-1 TRBV5-4 CASSLQRGGDNEQFF TGTGCCAGCAGCTTACAGAGAGGGGGTGACAATGAGCAGTTCTTC
. 15 . TRBJ1-5 TRBV5-1 CASSLGDLPNQPQHF TGCGCCAGCAGCCTTGGAGATCTCCCGAATCAGCCCCAGCATTTT
. 14 . TRBJ1-2 TRBV28 CASSLTRGNYGYTF TGTGCCAGCAGCCTGACCAGGGGAAACTATGGCTACACCTTC
few 13 . TRBJ1-5 TRBV2 CASSLPGNQPQHF TGTGCCAGCAGTCTCCCGGGCAATCAGCCCCAGCATTTT
. 15 TRBD1 TRBJ2-4 TRBV5-1 CASSPAPGQENIQYF TGCGCCAGCAGCCCGGCCCCGGGACAGGAAAACATTCAGTACTTC
. 12 . TRBJ2-7 TRBV18 CASSYGTHEQYF TGTGCCAGCTCTTATGGAACCCACGAGCAGTACTTC
. 17 TRBD2 TRBJ2-3 TRBV7-9 CASSLARASGITDTQYF TGTGCCAGCAGCTTAGCGCGGGCTAGCGGGATCACAGATACGCAGTATTTT
. 13 TRBD1 TRBJ1-3 TRBV30 CAWRGTGVSTIYF TGTGCCTGGAGGGGGACAGGGGTCAGCACCATATATTTT
few 18 . TRBJ1-2 TRBV10-3 CAISESLGKAGTHYGYTF TGTGCCATCAGTGAGTCGCTGGGTAAGGCGGGGACCCACTATGGCTACACCTTC
few 11 . TRBJ2-7 TRBV5-4 CASSNSYEQYF TGTGCCAGCAGCAACAGCTACGAGCAGTACTTC
. 14 . TRBJ1-5 TRBV18 CASSLQDRNQPQHF TGTGCCAGCTCACTACAGGACAGAAATCAGCCCCAGCATTTT
. 16 TRBD2 TRBJ2-1 TRBV28 CASSDGLAGRYNEQFF TGTGCCAGCAGTGACGGACTAGCGGGTCGCTACAATGAGCAGTTCTTC
. 15 . TRBJ1-5 TRBV2 CASSEGGEGNQPQHF TGTGCCAGCAGTGAAGGGGGAGAGGGCAATCAGCCCCAGCATTTT
. 14 TRBD1 TRBJ1-1 TRBV11-3 CASSLTGFNTEAFF TGTGCCAGCAGCCTGACAGGGTTTAACACTGAAGCTTTCTTT
few 16 . TRBJ2-3 TRBV21-1 CASSKSGQGFTDTQYF TGTGCCAGCAGCAAATCGGGACAGGGGTTCACAGATACGCAGTATTTT
once 13 TRBD1 TRBJ1-1 TRBV6-1 CASSPDRDAEAFF TGTGCCAGCAGTCCGGACAGGGACGCTGAAGCTTTCTTT
. 15 . TRBJ1-5 TRBV4-1 CASSQVEDSNQPQHF TGCGCCAGCAGCCAAGTTGAGGATAGCAATCAGCCCCAGCATTTT
. 12 . TRBJ2-3 TRBV18 CASSPVGDTQYF TGTGCCAGCTCGCCCGTGGGGGATACGCAGTATTTT
once 16 . TRBJ2-1 TRBV11-2 CASSFVSLEIRNEQFF TGTGCCAGCAGCTTCGTCAGCTTGGAGATCAGGAATGAGCAGTTCTTC
. 16 . TRBJ1-2 TRBV28 CASGAGAAPFPRGYTF TGTGCCAGCGGGGCCGGGGCGGCCCCATTTCCTCGAGGCTACACCTTC
. 14 . TRBJ2-7 TRBV7-9 CASSLNSQWGEQYF TGTGCCAGCAGCTTAAACAGCCAATGGGGCGAGCAGTACTTC
. 15 . TRBJ1-2 TRBV30 CAWNVSSLANYGYTF TGTGCCTGGAATGTTTCCAGCTTGGCTAACTATGGCTACACCTTC
. 15 . TRBJ1-2 TRBV28 CASSVTPGRTHGYTF TGTGCCAGCAGCGTCACTCCGGGCCGCACGCATGGCTACACCTTC
many 13 . TRBJ2-7 TRBV28 CASSPSRGYEQYF TGTGCCAGCAGCCCTTCTCGCGGGTACGAGCAGTACTTC
. 14 TRBD2 TRBJ2-3 TRBV7-6 CASSLAPREGTQYF TGTGCCAGCAGCCTCGCACCACGGGAGGGGACGCAGTATTTT
. 13 TRBD1 TRBJ1-2 TRBV6-5 CASSYEGTVGYTF TGTGCCAGCAGTTACGAAGGGACAGTTGGCTACACCTTC
. 14 . TRBJ2-3 TRBV19 CASSDSQHTDTQYF TGTGCCAGTAGCGACAGCCAACACACAGATACGCAGTATTTT
. 14 . TRBJ2-3 TRBV2 CASSERQGEDTQYF TGTGCCAGCAGTGAGAGGCAGGGTGAAGATACGCAGTATTTT
. 13 . TRBJ2-7 TRBV6-8 CASDYRLSYEQYF TGTGCCAGCGACTACAGGTTGTCCTACGAGCAGTACTTC
. 10 . TRBJ2-1 TRBV6-5 CASPVPEQFF TGTGCCAGCCCGGTGCCTGAGCAGTTCTTC
few 14 . TRBJ2-1 TRBV27 CASRSRVPFAEQFF TGTGCCAGCAGATCCAGAGTCCCCTTTGCTGAGCAGTTCTTC
. 15 . TRBJ2-7 TRBV15 CATSRGGGDAYEQYF TGTGCCACCAGCAGAGGAGGCGGGGACGCCTACGAGCAGTACTTC
. 17 . TRBJ2-5 TRBV5-1 CASSLLGQVSPKETQYF TGCGCCAGCAGCTTGTTAGGTCAGGTCTCTCCGAAAGAGACCCAGTACTTC
. 17 TRBD1 TRBJ1-5 TRBV4-1 CASSQGRGTVGNQPQHF TGCGCCAGCAGCCAAGGAAGAGGGACAGTCGGCAATCAGCCCCAGCATTTT
. 15 . TRBJ2-1 TRBV2 CASRGGLIPYNEQFF TGTGCCAGCAGGGGGGGCTTGATCCCCTACAATGAGCAGTTCTTC
. 15 . TRBJ2-6 TRBV7-8 CASSPGGTGANVLTF TGTGCCAGCAGCCCAGGTGGCACTGGGGCCAACGTCCTGACTTTC
. 13 . TRBJ1-1 TRBV18 CASSPELETEAFF TGTGCCAGCTCACCCGAGTTAGAAACTGAAGCTTTCTTT
. 18 TRBD1 TRBJ1-4 TRBV5-1 CASSWTGEATATNEKLFF TGCGCCAGCAGCTGGACAGGAGAGGCAACGGCAACTAATGAAAAACTGTTTTTT
. 15 TRBD1 TRBJ2-5 TRBV29-1 CSVREGQGAGETQYF TGCAGCGTTCGTGAGGGACAGGGGGCCGGAGAGACCCAGTACTTC
few 15 TRBD2 TRBJ2-7 TRBV7-2 CASSQDGLAGGEQYF TGTGCCAGCAGCCAGGACGGACTAGCGGGAGGGGAGCAGTACTTC
many 15 . TRBJ1-5 TRBV5-1 CASSLAGNPNQPQHF TGCGCCAGCAGCTTGGCCGGGAACCCCAATCAGCCCCAGCATTTT
. 13 TRBD1 TRBJ1-1 TRBV6-6 CASSPAGGSEAFF TGTGCCAGCAGCCCGGCAGGGGGGAGTGAAGCTTTCTTT
few 13 . TRBJ1-2 TRBV5-1 CASSEGHDYGYTF TGCGCCAGCAGCGAAGGACACGACTATGGCTACACCTTC
few 13 TRBD1 TRBJ2-5 TRBV6-5 CASSLTGDGTQYF TGTGCCAGCAGTCTCACAGGGGATGGGACCCAGTACTTC
. 20 . TRBJ1-1 TRBV19 CASRNLQGRGTRRMNTEAFF TGTGCCAGTAGAAACCTACAGGGAAGAGGCACACGGAGAATGAACACTGAAGCTTTCTTT